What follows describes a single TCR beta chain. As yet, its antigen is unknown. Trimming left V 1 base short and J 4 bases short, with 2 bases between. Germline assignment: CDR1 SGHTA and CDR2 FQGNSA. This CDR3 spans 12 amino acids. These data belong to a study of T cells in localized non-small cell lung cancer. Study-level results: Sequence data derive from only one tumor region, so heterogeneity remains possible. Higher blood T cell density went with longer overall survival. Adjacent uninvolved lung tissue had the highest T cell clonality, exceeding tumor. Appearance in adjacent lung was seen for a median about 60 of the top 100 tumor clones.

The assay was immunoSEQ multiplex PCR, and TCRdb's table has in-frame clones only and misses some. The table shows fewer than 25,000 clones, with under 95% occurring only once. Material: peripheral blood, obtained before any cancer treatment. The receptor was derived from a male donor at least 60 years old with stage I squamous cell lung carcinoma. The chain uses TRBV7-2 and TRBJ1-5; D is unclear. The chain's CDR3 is CASSLENQPQHF. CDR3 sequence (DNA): TGTGCCAGCAGCTTAGAAAATCAGCCCCAGCATTTT.